Below are 16 T cell receptor beta chains sequenced from a single sample in a study of shared clonotypes between healthy human individuals. Libraries were prepared by immunoSEQ multiplex PCR; TCRdb keeps only in-frame clonotypes and omits some of them. The sample includes about 2 million clones, 90% to 95% of them seen just once. The sample consisted of naive CD4+ T cells sorted from blood. The subset denotes: CD45RA+ positively selected. All receptors derive from a man between 18 and 35 years old in good health.

This clone was seen a few times. Other DNA sequences from this sample encode an identical CDR3 as well. The chain carries TRBV30 and TRBJ2-5, with no clear D. The V end was cut by 2 bases, the J end by 5 bases, with 6 bases between. This CDR3 is 11 amino acids long. The germline CDR1 and CDR2 sequences are GTSNPN and SVGIG (reference sequence). For the CDR3, the DNA is TGTGCCTGGAGTTCCGGGGAGACCCAGTACTTC. It is translated as CAWSSGETQYF.

The chain is built from TRBV30 and TRBJ1-1; TRBD1 matches 7 bases. The V and J ends lost 2 bases and 5 bases, in that order; junction bases with no gene match: 8. CDR1 and CDR2 from the germline V gene are GTSNPN and SVGIG (reference sequence). This CDR3 is 14 amino acids long. CDR3 protein: CAWSPGQWETEAFF. As DNA, the CDR3 is TGTGCCTGGAGTCCGGGACAGTGGGAAACTGAAGCTTTCTTT.

The V gene is TRBV7-9, the J gene TRBJ2-3; the D gene is possibly TRBD2 (6 bases). V gave up 5 bases and J gave up 2 bases, with 14 bases separating them. The CDR3 sequence is 15 residues long. Germline loops: CDR1 SEHNR, CDR2 FQNEAQ (reference sequence). The DNA of the CDR3 is TGTGCCAGCAGCCCCCGGGACTTTCCCACAGATACGCAGTATTTT. Encoded protein: CASSPRDFPTDTQYF.

J is TRBJ2-7 and V is TRBV7-2; 8 bases match TRBD2. Per germline, CDR1 SGHTA and CDR2 FQGNSA. This CDR3 is built from 16 residues. Losses at the gene ends were 5 bases for V and 0 bases for J; bases not matched to a gene: 9. CDR3 in amino acids: CASSLRAGTSSYEQYF. In DNA, the CDR3 is TGTGCCAGCAGCCTCCGGGCGGGGACTAGCTCCTACGAGCAGTACTTC.

The chain carries TRBV5-1 and TRBJ1-6, with TRBD1 matching 7 bases. Trimming cost V 4 bases and J 6 bases; bases outside gene matches: 10. CDR1 is SGHRS and CDR2 is YFSETQ in the germline V gene. The CDR3 sequence is 16 residues long. This chain's CDR3 is CASSVTGELGNSPLHF. The CDR3 bases are TGCGCCAGCAGCGTAACAGGGGAATTGGGTAATTCACCCCTCCACTTT.

This chain uses TRBV6-5 with TRBJ1-1; 9 bases are shared with TRBD1. CDR1 and CDR2 (germline): MNHEY, SVGAGI. V lost 5 bases, J lost 5 bases, and 6 bases stayed unmatched. CDR3 length: 14 amino acids. The CDR3 DNA follows: TGTGCCAGCAGTCGCCTTGGACAGGGGACTGAAGCTTTCTTT. Protein: CASSRLGQGTEAFF.

This chain links TRBV29-1 with TRBJ1-4; 9 positions agree with TRBD1. CDR3 length: 14 residues. V dropped 5 bases and J dropped 12; count of bases not matched to a gene: 13. The germline CDR1 and CDR2 sequences are SQVTM and ANQGSEA. This CDR3 reads CSVSLGTGKVELFF. The CDR3, as DNA: TGCAGCGTTTCCCTTGGGACAGGGAAGGTGGAACTGTTTTTT.

Here the CDR3 reads CASSNAGGGSSYEQYF. Here the CDR3 DNA reads TGTGCCAGCAGTAACGCAGGGGGGGGTAGCTCCTACGAGCAGTACTTC. This rearrangement joins TRBV27 to TRBJ2-7; D may correspond to TRBD1 or TRBD2 (7 bases each). The CDR3 extends over 16 amino acids. Per the germline V gene, CDR1 is MNHEY and CDR2 is SMNVEV (reference sequence). The ends were cut back, 5 bases at V and 0 bases at J, with 17 bases in the middle.

This chain links TRBV30 with TRBJ1-1; 10 nucleotides match TRBD1. V dropped 6 bases and J dropped 5; count of bases not matched to a gene: 6. Germline V CDR1 and CDR2: GTSNPN, SVGIG (reference sequence). This CDR3 comprises 13 residues. CDR3 DNA sequence: TGTGCCTGCCAGGGACAGGGGAATACTGAAGCTTTCTTT. Encoded protein: CACQGQGNTEAFF.

The chain combines TRBV10-3 with TRBJ1-6, with 9 positions matching TRBD1. The CDR3 runs to 14 residues. Germline values: CDR1 ENHRY, CDR2 SYGVKD. Losses at the gene ends were 6 bases for V and 8 bases for J; bases not matched to a gene: 5. The CDR3 region is CAISGQGPDSPLHF. The DNA of the CDR3 is TGTGCCATCAGCGGACAGGGGCCGGATTCACCCCTCCACTTT.

This chain uses TRBV28 with TRBJ2-5; no reliable D call. The end of the DNA fits TRBJ2-7 better, so the J call may be wrong. Germline V gene lookup returns CDR1 MDHEN and CDR2 SYDVKM. The CDR3 contains 13 residues. The CDR3 reads CASIPPAGYEQYF. Here the CDR3 DNA reads TGTGCCAGCATTCCCCCTGCTGGCTACGAGCAGTACTTC.

Concerning this clone: The same CDR3 also results from other DNA sequences found in this sample. The genes are TRBV6-5 and TRBJ1-1, with D perhaps TRBD1 (6 bases). Trimming cost V 6 bases and J 1 base, with 9 bases left between them. The V gene's germline CDR1 is MNHEY and CDR2 SVGAGI. CDR3 length equals 13 residues. The CDR3 nucleotides are TGTGCCAGCAGCAGGGGACAGAACACTGAAGCTTTCTTT. This gives the protein CASSRGQNTEAFF.

The V gene is TRBV5-4, the J gene TRBJ2-7, with TRBD1 matching 8 bases. The length of the CDR3 is 14 residues. J was trimmed by 4 bases and V by 4 bases; bases with no gene match: 7. Germline V gene sequence: CDR1 SGHNT, CDR2 YYREEE (reference sequence). The CDR3: CASSDSGTGYEQYF. The CDR3 DNA follows: TGTGCCAGCAGCGACTCCGGGACAGGATACGAGCAGTACTTC.

The chain combines TRBV6-1 with TRBJ2-7, with 7 bases that match TRBD2. This CDR3 is 14 amino acids long. Germline V gives CDR1 MNHNS, CDR2 SASEGT. V was pared by 1 base and J by 4 bases, with 4 bases of the junction left unmatched. The CDR3 nucleotides read TGTGCCAGCAGTGAAGGCGGGGGAGAGTACGAGCAGTACTTC. It encodes CASSEGGGEYEQYF.

This chain connects TRBV11-2 to TRBJ2-5, with a possible D match to TRBD2 (5 bases). The germline V and J ends were trimmed by 4 bases and 5 bases, with 11 bases remaining between them. The CDR3 is made up of 13 amino acids. Germline V lookup: CDR1 SGHAT, CDR2 FQNNGV. The CDR3 loop reads CASSSTSVETQYF. CDR3 DNA sequence: TGTGCCAGCAGCTCCACTAGTGTTGAGACCCAGTACTTC.

CDR3 protein: CASSLAGETLGYTF. In nucleotides, the CDR3 is TGTGCCAGCAGCTTAGCGGGCGAGACCCTTGGCTACACCTTC. V usage is TRBV7-8 and J usage is TRBJ1-2; D is unresolved. This CDR3 has 14 residues. Germline CDR1 reads SGHVS; CDR2 reads FQNEAQ. V lost 0 bases to trimming and J lost 7 bases, with 12 bases between them.